The clone carrying this T cell receptor beta chain was detected a few times. Its antigen is as yet unknown. The data belong to a study of CD8 T cells in ankylosing spondylitis. Study-level findings and limits: Disease-linked clones reportedly concentrated significantly in matched ankylosing spondylitis synovial fluid. Characteristic of ankylosing spondylitis blood, it appeared, was a TCR beta motif comprising fewer than 10 highly homologous variants.

MiXCR was run by TCRdb on the 5' RACE reads, yielding one entry per CDR3 protein. Here the sample spans around 890,000 distinct CDR3 sequences, about an eighth being singletons. V dropped 1 base and J dropped 0; count of bases not matched to a gene: 7. In germline, CDR1 is SGHRS, CDR2 YFSETQ. This CDR3 contains 17 residues. This rearrangement joins TRBV5-1 to TRBJ1-3, with 7 bases fitting TRBD1. The clonotype comes from a male donor with ankylosing spondylitis. Material: blood, either unsorted or a sorted T cell fraction (not recorded which). CDR3 bases: TGCGCCAGCAGCTTGAGGACAGGAGAACTCTCTGGAAACACCATATATTTT. Translated: CASSLRTGELSGNTIYF.